Below are 14 T cell receptor beta chains sequenced from a single sample in a study of Graves' ophthalmopathy and Graves' hyperthyroidism. Amplification targeted the TCR beta CDR3 regions, with RNA transcripts as the source material. Second-round multiplex PCR came after first-round RT-PCR with HTBI primers. TCRdb reprocessed the multiplex PCR reads via MiXCR and lists one record per CDR3 protein. The sample records some 370,000 distinct CDR3 sequences, roughly 15% being singletons. The specimen was peripheral blood. Receptor source: an adult woman with stable Graves' hyperthyroidism.

Many counts were recorded for this clonotype. The chain joins TRBV27 to TRBJ2-7; no clear D. CDR1 is MNHEY, CDR2 SMNVEV, per germline (reference sequence). The CDR3 length is 14 residues. Deletions cut 4 bases from V and 6 bases from J, with 16 bases between. The CDR3 DNA reads TGTGCCAGCAGTTCCGACAACCTCTTGATCGAGCAGTACTTC. Its translation: CASSSDNLLIEQYF.

This clonotype has more than one count but fewer than ten. The chain is built from TRBV4-3 and TRBJ2-2, with a possible D match to TRBD2 (5 bases). CDR3 length: 15 amino acids. In germline, CDR1 is LGHNA, CDR2 YSLEER. Trimming cost V 3 bases and J 4 bases, with 12 bases left between them. In nucleotides, the CDR3 is TGCGCCAGCAGCCAGATCCACGAGGGCACCGGGGAGCTGTTTTTT. Encoded protein: CASSQIHEGTGELFF.

At least ten counts were recorded for this clonotype. This sequence joins TRBV11-2 and TRBJ2-4, with D possibly being TRBD2 (6 bases). The CDR3 contains 14 residues. CDR1 is SGHAT, CDR2 FQNNGV, per germline. Trimming shortened V by 8 bases and J by 8 bases, and 19 bases separated the two germline ends. DNA of the CDR3: TGTGCCAGCTCGGGTGGGCAGCGGAGGGACATTCAGTACTTC. This sequence encodes CASSGGQRRDIQYF.

V gene TRBV6-1 combines with J gene TRBJ1-3; the D gene is possibly TRBD1 (5 bases). CDR1 MNHNS and CDR2 SASEGT come from the germline V gene. The CDR3 length is 14 residues. V shed 6 bases and J shed 2 bases, with 11 bases lying between them. CDR3 region: CASRGQGTGNTIYF. DNA of the CDR3: TGTGCCAGCAGGGGTCAGGGTACTGGAAACACCATATATTTT.

This chain uses TRBV28 with TRBJ2-2; 7 bases agree with TRBD1. V lost 11 bases and J lost 0; bases outside the gene matches: 9. The CDR3 length is 15 residues. The V gene's germline CDR1 is MDHEN and CDR2 SYDVKM. The CDR3 protein is CAGRQGPTNTGELFF. The CDR3 nucleotides are TGTGCCGGACGACAGGGCCCTACGAACACCGGGGAGCTGTTTTTT.

This chain links TRBV6-1 with TRBJ2-5; D not resolved. The CDR3 extends over 12 amino acids. Deletions cut 7 bases from V and 7 bases from J, with 13 bases between. Germline values: CDR1 MNHNS, CDR2 SASEGT. This CDR3 is CASTAPLGTQYF. As DNA, the CDR3 is TGTGCCAGCACCGCGCCCTTGGGGACCCAGTACTTC.

This clonotype came up many times. The V call is TRBV29-1, the J call TRBJ1-1; D is possibly TRBD1 (5 bases). V lost 2 bases and J 0 bases, leaving 10 bases between the germline ends. Germline CDR1 and CDR2: SQVTM and ANQGSEA. The CDR3 is 14 residues long. The CDR3 DNA reads TGCAGCGTTGAATGGGCAGGGTTGAACACTGAAGCTTTCTTT. Protein sequence: CSVEWAGLNTEAFF.

In this sample, this clonotype turned up many times. The rearrangement links TRBV20-1 to TRBJ2-7; D may be TRBD1 (5 bases). V shed 2 bases and J shed 0 bases, with 8 bases lying between them. This CDR3 comprises 13 residues. Germline V CDR1 and CDR2: DFQATT, SNEGSKA (reference sequence). CDR3 protein: CSARPDSSYEQYF. The CDR3 bases are TGCAGTGCTAGACCTGACAGCTCCTACGAGCAGTACTTC.

This clonotype was seen a handful of times. V and J are TRBV29-1 and TRBJ2-7; the match to TRBD2 covers 16 bases. The CDR3 covers 17 residues. Germline CDR1 is SQVTM and CDR2 is ANQGSEA. V gave up 5 bases and J gave up 3 bases; unmatched junction bases: 10. Here the CDR3 reads CSVPGTSGRAYLYEQYF. Written as DNA, the CDR3 is TGCAGCGTTCCTGGGACTAGCGGGAGGGCCTACCTCTACGAGCAGTACTTC.

This clonotype was detected many times. V and J are TRBV27 and TRBJ2-2, with TRBD2 matching over 9 bases. Germline V gives CDR1 MNHEY, CDR2 SMNVEV (reference sequence). The ends lost 9 bases at V and 2 bases at J; junction bases unmatched: 10. The CDR3 extends over 16 amino acids. This CDR3 is CASYRSGRPNTGELFF. Written as DNA, the CDR3 is TGTGCCAGTTACCGGAGCGGGAGGCCTAACACCGGGGAGCTGTTTTTT.

This clonotype was counted at least ten times. The chain employs TRBV28 and TRBJ2-7, with D perhaps assigned TRBD1 or TRBD2 (5 bases each). Germline CDR1 reads MDHEN; CDR2 reads SYDVKM. CDR3 length: 16 amino acids. Between the trimmed V and J ends, which lost 2 bases and 2 bases, there was a span of 16 bases. CDR3 sequence: CASSLGGSTATYEQYF. The CDR3 DNA reads TGTGCCAGCAGTTTAGGGGGTTCTACCGCCACCTACGAGCAGTACTTC.

Concerning this clonotype itself: It is likely a read error, because the conserved phenylalanine at the end of the CDR3 is missing. No DNA is shown, since the ends of the CDR3 on it are uncertain; the CDR3 is the one TCRdb lists. The V call is TRBV12-3 or TRBV12-4, the J call TRBJ1-1. The CDR3 contains 13 residues when both ends are counted. The CDR3 sequence: CASSLEVGTEACL.

In its sample, this clonotype was seen a few times. V and J are TRBV19 and TRBJ1-3, with D unresolved. CDR1 LNHDA and CDR2 SQIVND come from the germline V gene (reference sequence). This CDR3 has 14 residues. The germline V and J ends were trimmed by 0 bases and 3 bases, with 6 bases remaining between them. CDR3 sequence (DNA): TGTGCCAGTAGTATAGAGGTGAATGGAAACACCATATATTTT. It codes for CASSIEVNGNTIYF.

This clonotype was observed at least ten times. V is TRBV12-3 or TRBV12-4 and J is TRBJ1-1; TRBD1 matches at 7 bases. This CDR3 has 14 amino acids. With 6 bases clipped from V and 1 base from J, the junction kept 5 bases outside the gene matches. The DNA of the CDR3 is TGTGCCAGCAGACCGACAGGGACGAACACTGAAGCTTTCTTT. This gives the protein CASRPTGTNTEAFF.